Listed below are T cell receptor beta chains from one sample, sequenced in a study of T cells in Graves' hyperthyroidism and ophthalmopathy. One entry per CDR3 protein, called by TCRdb with MiXCR from the multiplex PCR reads. The sample records 800,000 or so distinct CDR3 sequences, 38% being singletons. The sequencing input was blood. The receptor set was obtained from a man younger than 30 with Graves' hyperthyroidism. The CDR3 runs from the conserved cysteine through the conserved F or W. The D gene is left open where the match is weak. Clone size is given for some rows only: seen once, a few or many times, or a class if the clone is expanded.

.	TRBD1	TRBV6-5	TRBJ2-7	CASSEKAGGSYEQYF	TGTGCCAGCAGTGAGAAGGCAGGGGGCTCCTACGAGCAGTACTTC
many	TRBD2	TRBV20-1	TRBJ2-7	CSASVPGLAREQYF	TGCAGTGCTAGTGTTCCGGGACTAGCGAGGGAGCAGTACTTC
.	.	TRBV5-1	TRBJ1-2	CASSLGRDDGYTF	TGCGCCAGCAGCTTGGGCAGGGATGATGGCTACACCTTC
few	TRBD1	TRBV19	TRBJ1-1	CASSMGQGAFF	TGTGCCAGTAGTATGGGACAGGGAGCTTTCTTT
many	TRBD2	TRBV19	TRBJ2-6	CASSIGPSGRRANVLTF	TGTGCCAGTAGTATAGGGCCTAGCGGGAGGAGGGCCAACGTCCTGACTTTC
.	.	TRBV25-1	TRBJ1-2	CASSQGFGYGYTF	TGTGCCAGCAGTCAGGGGTTTGGCTATGGCTACACCTTC
many	TRBD1	TRBV10-3	TRBJ1-6	CGTQGGNSPLHF	TGCGGAACACAGGGGGGAAATTCACCCCTCCACTTT
.	.	TRBV25-1	TRBJ1-2	CASREASHARNYGYTF	TGTGCCAGCCGCGAGGCGTCCCACGCGCGTAACTATGGCTACACCTTC
.	TRBD1	TRBV29-1	TRBJ1-2	CSFTGGSPYGYTF	TGCAGTTTTACAGGGGGCAGCCCTTATGGCTACACCTTC
many	.	TRBV20-1	TRBJ2-2	CSARRQVNTGELFF	TGCAGTGCTAGACGGCAGGTCAACACCGGGGAGCTGTTTTTT
few	.	TRBV20-1	TRBJ2-5	CSAPAASENQETQYF	TGCAGTGCCCCGGCGGCAAGCGAGAACCAAGAGACCCAGTACTTC
many	TRBD1	TRBV2	TRBJ1-5	CAGRTGELPQHF	TGTGCCGGTAGGACAGGGGAACTACCCCAGCATTTT
few	.	TRBV12-3/TRBV12-4	TRBJ2-5	CASSFGAAQETQYF	TGTGCCAGCAGTTTTGGGGCAGCCCAAGAGACCCAGTACTTC
.	.	TRBV7-3	TRBJ2-1	CASSLTSSYNEQFF	TGTGCCAGCAGCTTAACCAGCTCCTACAATGAGCAGTTCTTC
.	.	TRBV5-1	TRBJ2-2	CASSLGGDEGELFF	TGCGCCAGCAGCCTAGGAGGGGACGAAGGGGAGCTGTTTTTT
.	.	TRBV5-5	TRBJ2-5	CASSFGWGGETQYF	TGTGCCAGCAGCTTCGGGTGGGGAGGAGAGACCCAGTACTTC
many	TRBD1	TRBV7-9	TRBJ1-2	CASTAMEGARGYTF	TGTGCCAGCACCGCGATGGAGGGGGCGCGCGGCTACACCTTC
.	.	TRBV29-1	TRBJ1-4	CSVGSTGGGEKLFF	TGCAGCGTTGGTTCGACAGGCGGAGGTGAAAAACTGTTTTTT
.	TRBD1	TRBV19	TRBJ1-5	CASRPQTGNSNQPQHF	TGTGCCAGTAGACCGCAGACAGGGAATAGCAATCAGCCCCAGCATTTT
.	TRBD2	TRBV7-9	TRBJ2-2	CASSPAAGGRNTGELFF	TGTGCCAGCAGCCCCGCGGCGGGAGGGAGGAACACCGGGGAGCTGTTTTTT
many	TRBD1	TRBV29-1	TRBJ2-5	CSVSGTVFGETQYF	TGCAGCGTTAGTGGGACAGTCTTCGGAGAGACCCAGTACTTC
.	.	TRBV6-5	TRBJ1-2	CASSAPGAQGGYTF	TGTGCCAGCAGTGCTCCCGGAGCCCAGGGAGGCTACACCTTC
few	TRBD1	TRBV7-9	TRBJ1-3	CASSHPGTGAGNTIYF	TGTGCCAGCAGCCACCCCGGGACAGGGGCCGGAAACACCATATATTTT
.	.	TRBV29-1	TRBJ1-1	CSAGGGVNTEAFF	TGCAGCGCGGGGGGAGGGGTGAACACTGAAGCTTTCTTT
few	.	TRBV20-1	TRBJ2-5	CSARTLQETQYF	TGCAGTGCTAGAACGCTTCAAGAGACCCAGTACTTC
few	.	TRBV6-5	TRBJ1-2	CASTNRDKYYGYTF	TGTGCCAGCACGAACCGAGACAAGTACTATGGCTACACCTTC
many	.	TRBV7-6	TRBJ2-7	CASSLGRQGGHEQYF	TGTGCCAGCAGCTTAGGGAGGCAGGGGGGCCACGAGCAGTACTTC
.	.	TRBV13	TRBJ1-2	CASSPPAANYGYTF	TGTGCCAGCAGCCCCCCGGCAGCTAACTATGGCTACACCTTC
many	.	TRBV29-1	TRBJ1-1	CSVLGMMNTEAFF	TGCAGCGTTCTCGGGATGATGAACACTGAAGCTTTCTTT
many	.	TRBV7-9	TRBJ1-1	CASIPLITEAFF	TGTGCCAGCATCCCGTTGATCACTGAAGCTTTCTTT
many	TRBD1	TRBV15	TRBJ2-5	CATTGHPGQGETQYF	TGTGCCACCACCGGCCATCCGGGACAGGGTGAGACCCAGTACTTC
.	TRBD1	TRBV20-1	TRBJ1-1	CSASRPTGRTEAFF	TGCAGTGCTAGTCGACCGACAGGGCGGACTGAAGCTTTCTTT
.	.	TRBV10-3	TRBJ1-5	CATAQYQPQHF	TGTGCCACCGCTCAGTACCAGCCCCAGCATTTT
once	TRBD1	TRBV25-1	TRBJ1-6	CASSEYPSGRTGVNSPLHF	TGTGCCAGCAGTGAATACCCGAGTGGTCGGACAGGGGTAAATTCACCCCTCCACTTT
.	.	TRBV7-9	TRBJ1-2	CASSQEGGDEVYGYTF	TGTGCCAGCAGCCAAGAGGGGGGGGATGAGGTATATGGCTACACCTTC
many	.	TRBV29-1	TRBJ2-5	CSVIWDTETQYF	TGCAGCGTCATTTGGGACACAGAGACCCAGTACTTC
.	TRBD1	TRBV19	TRBJ1-5	CASSIGGGTGQYSNQPQHF	TGTGCCAGTAGTATAGGTGGGGGGACAGGGCAATATAGCAATCAGCCCCAGCATTTT
many	.	TRBV9	TRBJ1-5	CASSPTGTQPQHF	TGTGCCAGCAGCCCCACCGGGACTCAGCCCCAGCATTTT
many	.	TRBV29-1	TRBJ2-2	CSVLVGASTGELFF	TGCAGCGTTCTGGTCGGAGCGTCCACCGGGGAGCTGTTTTTT
many	TRBD1	TRBV7-9	TRBJ1-2	CASSTTGSNYGYTF	TGTGCCAGCAGCACGACAGGGTCTAACTATGGCTACACCTTC
.	.	TRBV20-1	TRBJ1-1	CSAPDRRHTEAFF	TGCAGTGCGCCAGACAGAAGACACACTGAAGCTTTCTTT